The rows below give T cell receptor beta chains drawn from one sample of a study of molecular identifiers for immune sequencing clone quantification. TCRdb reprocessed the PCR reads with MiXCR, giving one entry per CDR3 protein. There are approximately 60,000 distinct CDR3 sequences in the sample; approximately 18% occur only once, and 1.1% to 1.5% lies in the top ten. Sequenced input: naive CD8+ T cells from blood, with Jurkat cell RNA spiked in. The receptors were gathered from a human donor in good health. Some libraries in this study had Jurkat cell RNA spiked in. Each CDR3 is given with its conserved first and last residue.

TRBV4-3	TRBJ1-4	CASSQGSGTRISNEQLFF
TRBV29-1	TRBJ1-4	CGFRGGRLGEKLSF
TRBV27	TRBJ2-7	CASSLQGAYEQYF
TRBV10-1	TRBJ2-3	CASSESAPPDTQYF
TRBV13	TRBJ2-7	CASSIMGQHEQYF
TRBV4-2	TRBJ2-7	CASSQRYSASYEQYF
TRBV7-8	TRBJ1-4	CASSFGGQLATNEKLFF
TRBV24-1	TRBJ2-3	CATWTSEPDTQYF
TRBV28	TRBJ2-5	CASSLVLENMYQETQYF
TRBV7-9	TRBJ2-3	CASSSPLTASTDTQYF
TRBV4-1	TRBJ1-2	CASNYRTGLNYGYTF
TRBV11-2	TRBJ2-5	CASSLYREHTGETQYF
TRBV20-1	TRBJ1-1	CSARGPGQAGMNTEAFF
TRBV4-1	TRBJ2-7	CASSQDRFSYEQYF
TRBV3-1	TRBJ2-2	CASSPLAGAVPGELFF
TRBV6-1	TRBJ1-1	CASRTPTEPMNTEAFF
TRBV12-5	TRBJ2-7	CASGLGGSYEQYF
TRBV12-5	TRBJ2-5	CASGLVPQETQYF
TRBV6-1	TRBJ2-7	CASSESAYYPYEQCF
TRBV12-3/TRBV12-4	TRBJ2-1	CASSNPTTEQFF
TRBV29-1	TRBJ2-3	CSVESGTTDTQYF
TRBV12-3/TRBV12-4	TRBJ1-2	CATLSAGTDGYTF
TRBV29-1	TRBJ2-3	CSVGLKGANTDTQYF
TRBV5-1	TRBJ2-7	CASRLAGGFEQYF
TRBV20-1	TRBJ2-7	CSATPTAASGSDEQYF
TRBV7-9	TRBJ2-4	CASSSSTELIAKNIQYF
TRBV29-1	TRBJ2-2	CSAQPPNTGELFF
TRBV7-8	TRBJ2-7	CASSLALYGTSVSYEQYF
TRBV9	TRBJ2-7	CASSVQPDYEQYF
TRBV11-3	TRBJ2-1	CASSLSVLAGADEQFF
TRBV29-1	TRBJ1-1	CSVWGQGANTEAFF
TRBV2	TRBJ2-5	CASKQVRETQYF
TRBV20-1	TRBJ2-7	CSAPLVDRGSYEQYF
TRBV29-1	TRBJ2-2	CSVVAENTGELFF
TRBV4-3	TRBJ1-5	CASSQDLDRGRQPQHF
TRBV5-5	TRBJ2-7	CANSRLDRGVYEQYF
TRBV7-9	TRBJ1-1	CASSLARTNEAFF
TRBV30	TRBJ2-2	CAWLGLAGGRTGELFF
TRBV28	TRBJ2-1	CASSFGTRIKFF
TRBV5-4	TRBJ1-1	CASSLGTVNPEAFF
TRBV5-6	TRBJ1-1	CASSPRGDTEAFF
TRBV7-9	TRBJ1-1	CASSLGSGSGVNTEAFF
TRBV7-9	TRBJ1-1	CASSPPLVMNTEAFF
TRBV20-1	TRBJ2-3	CSARSRSGPSTDTQYF
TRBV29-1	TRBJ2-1	CSVSGLAAGNEQFF
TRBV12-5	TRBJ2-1	CASGLRGYPSSYNEQFF
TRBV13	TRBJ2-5	CASSPKTSGSIETQYF
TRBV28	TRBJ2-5	CASSLWGRQETQYF
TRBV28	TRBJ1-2	CASKNPTGGDGYTF
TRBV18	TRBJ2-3	CASSPITYDEREVTDTQYF
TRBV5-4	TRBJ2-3	CASSPDRTIENTDTQYF
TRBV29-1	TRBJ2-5	CSVELAGGPAETQYF
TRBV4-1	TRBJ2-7	CASSHSPGTSGSYEQCF
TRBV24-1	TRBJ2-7	CATSEQGNDYEQYF
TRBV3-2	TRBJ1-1	CALPIPGQPLMNTEAFF